The clone carrying this TCR beta chain came up many times. No antigen is known for it. V lost 0 bases, J lost 0 bases, and 6 bases lay in between. Germline loops: CDR1 MNHEY, CDR2 SVGAGI. The CDR3 spans 15 residues. The sample belongs to a study of regulatory T cells in long-lasting Graves disease. Study results and limitations: Newly diagnosed disease favored TRBV20-1 and TRBJ2-1 over persistent disease. Persistent patients had more shared public clonotypes (approximately 2,700) than new patients (roughly 940).

TCR beta libraries were built with iRepertoire HTBI primers and Arm-PCR of CDR3 regions. MiXCR was run by TCRdb on the multiplex PCR reads, yielding one entry per CDR3 protein. The sample lists about 540,000 distinct CDR3 sequences, roughly 13% occurring once. Stated time point: newly diagnosed GD, antithyroid drugs for less than 3 months. Generation of the TCR library employed RNA extracted from PBMCs. These records were also assigned to another study, of T cells in Graves' hyperthyroidism and ophthalmopathy. That source reports: An initial round of RT-PCR targeting the TCR CDR3 relied on the HTBI primer set. Among clonotypes expanded in thyroid above 0.001, most were also found in blood.

J is TRBJ1-3 and V is TRBV6-5; D call uncertain. This specimen consisted of peripheral blood mononuclear cells (PBMCs), obtained at new diagnosis, from a patient treated with antithyroid drugs. This sequence was found in a man aged 30-40 years with Graves disease. The CDR3 DNA reads TGTGCCAGCAGTTACTCCGCAGTCTCTGGAAACACCATATATTTT. Translating it yields CASSYSAVSGNTIYF.